This T cell receptor (beta chain) stems from a study of blood T cell repertoires in COVID-19. Overall study context: PBMCs, B-cell-depleted T cells, or T cells were the source of the cDNA or gDNA that made up the material.

The germline V gene encodes CDR1 LGHNA and CDR2 YSLEER. This CDR3 has 16 residues. With 4 bases removed from V and 4 bases from J, the gap between germline ends came to 19 bases. In the original workflow: Using reference gene primer amplification, nucleated cell counts were estimated. The table came from immunoSEQ multiplex PCR; TCRdb's copy has only in-frame clones and leaves some out. V, J and clone size derive from that table, while D and trimming were established from the DNA sequence. This sample has 51,000 or so clones, with approximately 89% found just once. V and J are TRBV4-3 and TRBJ1-2; D possibly corresponds to TRBD1 (6 bases). The sequencing input was peripheral blood. This TCR was recovered from a man at least 80 years old with active or convalescent COVID-19. CDR3 sequence: CASSLYDLTGLYGYTF. Here the CDR3 DNA reads TGCGCCAGCAGCCTATACGATTTGACAGGCCTCTATGGCTACACCTTC.